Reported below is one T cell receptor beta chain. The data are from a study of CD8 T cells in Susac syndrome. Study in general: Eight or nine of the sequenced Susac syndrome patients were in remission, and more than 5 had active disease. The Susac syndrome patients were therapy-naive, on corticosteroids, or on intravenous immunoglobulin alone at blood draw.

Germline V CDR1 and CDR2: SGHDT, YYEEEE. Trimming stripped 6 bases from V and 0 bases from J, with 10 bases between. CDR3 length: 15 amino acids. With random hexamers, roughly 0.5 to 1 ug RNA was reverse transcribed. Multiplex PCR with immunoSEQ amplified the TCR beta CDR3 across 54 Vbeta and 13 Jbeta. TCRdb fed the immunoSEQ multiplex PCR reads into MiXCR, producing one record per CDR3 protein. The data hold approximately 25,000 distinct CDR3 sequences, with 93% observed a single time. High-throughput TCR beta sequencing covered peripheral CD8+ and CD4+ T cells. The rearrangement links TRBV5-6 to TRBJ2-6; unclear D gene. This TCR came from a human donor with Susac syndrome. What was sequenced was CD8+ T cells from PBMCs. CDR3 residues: CASTGRSSGANVLTF. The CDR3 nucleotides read TGTGCCAGCACAGGACGGAGCTCTGGGGCCAACGTCCTGACTTTC. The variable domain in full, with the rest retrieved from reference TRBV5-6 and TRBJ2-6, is DAGVTQSPTHLIKTRGQQVTLRCSPKSGHDTVSWYQQALGQGPQFIFQYYEEEERQRGNFPDRFSGHQFPNYSSELNVNALLLGDSALYLCASTGRSSGANVLTFGAGSRLTVL.